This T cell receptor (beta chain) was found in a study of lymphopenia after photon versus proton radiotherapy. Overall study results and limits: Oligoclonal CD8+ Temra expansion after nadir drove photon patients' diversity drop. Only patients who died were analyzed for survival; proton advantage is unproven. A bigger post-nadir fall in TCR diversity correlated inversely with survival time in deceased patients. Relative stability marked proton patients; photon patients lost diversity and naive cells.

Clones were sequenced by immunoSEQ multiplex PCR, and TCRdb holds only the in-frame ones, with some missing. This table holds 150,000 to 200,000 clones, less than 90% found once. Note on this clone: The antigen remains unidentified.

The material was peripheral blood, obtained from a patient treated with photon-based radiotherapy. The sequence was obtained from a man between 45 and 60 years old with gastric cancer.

The chain's CDR3 is CASGLVPGVRGEGEKLFF. In DNA, the CDR3 is TGTGCTAGTGGTTTGGTACCGGGGGTCCGAGGAGAGGGTGAAAAACTGTTTTTT. The chain recombines TRBV12-5 with TRBJ1-4; a possible D gene is TRBD1 (5 bases). There are 18 residues in the CDR3. The V and J ends lost 0 bases and 7 bases respectively, with 21 bases between them. Germline V CDR1 and CDR2: LGHNT, FRNRAP. Full variable domain (remainder filled in from reference TRBV12-5 and TRBJ1-4): DARVTQTPRHKVTEMGQEVTMRCQPILGHNTVFWYRQTMMQGLELLAYFRNRAPLDDSGMPKDRFSAEMPDATLATLKIQPSEPRDSAVYFCASGLVPGVRGEGEKLFFGSGTQLSVL.